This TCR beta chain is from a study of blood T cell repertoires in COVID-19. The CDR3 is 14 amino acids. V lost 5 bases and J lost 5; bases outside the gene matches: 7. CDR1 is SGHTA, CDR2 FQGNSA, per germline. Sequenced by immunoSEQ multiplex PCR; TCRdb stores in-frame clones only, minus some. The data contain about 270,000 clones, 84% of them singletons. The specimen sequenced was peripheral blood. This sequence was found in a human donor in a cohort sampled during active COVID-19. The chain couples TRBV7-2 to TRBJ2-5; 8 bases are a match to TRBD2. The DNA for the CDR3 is TGTGCCAGCAGCCCCGGGAGGGGGAAGGAGACCCAGTACTTC. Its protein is CASSPGRGKETQYF.